This passage covers 18 T cell receptor beta chains from one sample sequenced in a study of shared clonotypes between healthy human individuals. Some clones are missing from TCRdb's copy, which holds only in-frame ones; the method was immunoSEQ multiplex PCR. The sample records 1.6 million or so clones, around 98.5% being singletons. Sequenced: naive CD4+ T cells sorted from blood. The subset is: CD45RA+ positively selected. These receptors originate from a man aged 30-40 years in good health.

The genes are TRBV6-1 and TRBJ1-5; TRBD1 might be the D (5 bases). Germline values: CDR1 MNHNS, CDR2 SASEGT. The CDR3 runs to 14 residues. Deletions cut 5 bases from V and 7 bases from J, with 15 bases between. The CDR3 region is CASSSPGLAQPQHF. CDR3 coding DNA: TGTGCCAGCAGTTCCCCAGGGTTAGCACAGCCCCAGCATTTT.

This rearrangement joins TRBV18 to TRBJ2-7; 9 nucleotides match TRBD2. The CDR3 extends over 16 amino acids. Looked up from germline, CDR1 is KGHSH and CDR2 is LQKENI. Losses at the gene ends were 3 bases for V and 4 bases for J; bases not matched to a gene: 10. The CDR3 sequence: CASSPLPTSGTYEQYF. CDR3 bases: TGTGCCAGCTCACCGCTACCGACTAGCGGAACTTACGAGCAGTACTTC.

This rearrangement joins TRBV5-8 to TRBJ1-1; TRBD1 matches at 7 bases. This CDR3 spans 13 amino acids. J was trimmed by 6 bases and V by 3 bases; bases with no gene match: 5. CDR1 and CDR2 (germline): SGHTS, YDEGEE. The CDR3 loop reads CASSSDRVAEAFF. CDR3 DNA sequence: TGTGCCAGCAGCTCCGACAGGGTCGCTGAAGCTTTCTTT.

The genes are TRBV28 and TRBJ1-5; D unclear. V lost 8 bases, J lost 3 bases, and 8 bases lay in between. The CDR3 is 12 amino acids. Germline CDR1 and CDR2: MDHEN and SYDVKM. Written as DNA, the CDR3 is TGTGCCAGCTTAAGTTACAATCAGCCCCAGCATTTT. The encoded protein is CASLSYNQPQHF.

This sequence joins TRBV27 and TRBJ2-1; 12 nucleotides align to TRBD2. CDR3 length: 17 residues. V dropped 1 base and J dropped 6; count of bases not matched to a gene: 7. Germline-derived CDR1 and CDR2 are MNHEY and SMNVEV (reference sequence). The CDR3 bases are TGTGCCAGCAGTTTATTATCTAGCGGGAGGGCCAGCAATGAGCAGTTCTTC. Translation: CASSLLSSGRASNEQFF.

The rearrangement links TRBV6-5 to TRBJ2-7, with D tentatively TRBD1 (5 bases). The CDR3 length is 15 residues. Trimming pared 5 bases from V and 10 bases from J, leaving 24 bases between. Germline loops: CDR1 MNHEY, CDR2 SVGAGI. CDR3 in amino acids: CASSQGAAHRLSQYF. The DNA of the CDR3 is TGTGCCAGCAGTCAAGGGGCCGCCCATAGATTGTCTCAGTACTTC.

The chain links TRBV7-9 to TRBJ2-7; D is unclear. Trimming shortened V by 11 bases and J by 3 bases, and 14 bases separated the two germline ends. Germline CDR1 reads SEHNR; CDR2 reads FQNEAQ (reference sequence). The CDR3 spans 12 residues. CDR3 protein: CARPNTNYEQYF. In DNA, the CDR3 is TGTGCCCGCCCGAACACAAACTACGAGCAGTACTTC. The whole variable domain, remainder taken from reference TRBV7-9 and TRBJ2-7, is DTGVSQNPRHKITKRGQNVTFRCDPISEHNRLYWYRQTLGQGPEFLTYFQNEAQLEKSRLLSDRFSAERPKGSFSTLEIQRTEQGDSAMYLCARPNTNYEQYFGPGTRLTVT.

The CDR3: CATSRDPQGTDTQYF. CDR3 nucleotide sequence: TGTGCCACCAGCAGAGATCCACAGGGGACAGATACGCAGTATTTT. The rearrangement links TRBV15 to TRBJ2-3, with TRBD1 matching over 7 bases. Trimming at V came to 0 bases and at J to 3 bases, leaving 3 bases not matched to a gene. The CDR3 consists of 15 residues. Germline loops: CDR1 LNHNV, CDR2 YYDKDF (reference sequence).

The chain uses TRBV29-1 and TRBJ2-7; tentatively, D is TRBD1 or TRBD2 (7 bases each). V was shortened by 6 bases and J by 5 bases, with 17 bases between the two germline ends. The CDR3 is 13 residues long. Germline V gives CDR1 SQVTM, CDR2 ANQGSEA. CDR3 protein: CSVSSRGRDEQYF. The CDR3 DNA sequence: TGCAGCGTCTCAAGCAGGGGGAGGGACGAGCAGTACTTC.

The rearrangement uses TRBV28 and TRBJ1-5, with 10 bases identical to TRBD1. The CDR3 contains 15 residues. The germline CDR1 and CDR2 sequences are MDHEN and SYDVKM. The V segment lost 3 bases and the J segment 5 bases; nucleotides outside the gene matches: 4. CDR3 region: CASSLRTGGHQPQHF. As DNA, the CDR3 is TGTGCCAGCAGTTTGCGGACAGGGGGGCATCAGCCCCAGCATTTT.

The chain combines TRBV28 with TRBJ1-5; D may be TRBD1 (5 bases). Germline loops: CDR1 MDHEN, CDR2 SYDVKM. The CDR3 is 13 residues long. V lost 10 bases and J lost 3, with 13 bases in between. This CDR3 reads CANRGGNNQPQHF. In DNA, the CDR3 is TGTGCCAATCGGGGGGGAAACAATCAGCCCCAGCATTTT.

This clone was seen a single time. V and J are TRBV6-5 and TRBJ2-3; possible D gene TRBD2, 5 bases. V dropped 2 bases and J dropped 8 bases, with 14 bases sitting between them. Germline CDR1 reads MNHEY; CDR2 reads SVGAGI. The CDR3 covers 14 residues. In DNA form, the CDR3 reads TGTGCCAGCAGTTACACTGGTTCCGAGGGTACGCAGTATTTT. It yields the protein CASSYTGSEGTQYF.

The chain employs TRBV27 and TRBJ2-7, with a possible D match to TRBD2 (6 bases). Trimming removed 3 bases from V and 5 bases from J, with 17 bases in between. The CDR3 runs to 15 residues. Germline V gene sequence: CDR1 MNHEY, CDR2 SMNVEV (reference sequence). Here the CDR3 DNA reads TGTGCCAGCAGTTTGAGGCCCGGGAGCATAGACGAGCAGTACTTC. It specifies CASSLRPGSIDEQYF.

V is TRBV28 and J is TRBJ2-5, with TRBD2 as a possible D gene (7 bases). The CDR3 contains 14 residues. Trimming stripped 6 bases from V and 4 bases from J, with 15 bases between. Germline V lookup: CDR1 MDHEN, CDR2 SYDVKM. The CDR3 sequence is CASRLGGPGETQYF. The CDR3, as DNA: TGTGCCAGCAGACTCGGGGGGCCGGGAGAGACCCAGTACTTC.

The chain has TRBV9 and TRBJ2-3, with 9 bases matching TRBD2. CDR3 length: 14 residues. Germline assignment: CDR1 SGDLS and CDR2 YYNGEE. Trimming at V came to 2 bases and at J to 8 bases, leaving 6 bases not matched to a gene. The CDR3, as DNA: TGTGCCAGCAGCGTGGGGACTAGCCCTGGTACGCAGTATTTT. Translated, it gives CASSVGTSPGTQYF.

The chain links TRBV7-3 to TRBJ1-1; a possible D gene is TRBD1 (6 bases). CDR1 SGHTA and CDR2 FQGTGA come from the germline V gene. The CDR3 spans 16 residues. V was cut by 4 bases and J by 0 bases, with 15 bases left in between. The CDR3 DNA is TGTGCCAGCAGCTCCGGGGGTCAGGGGATGAACACTGAAGCTTTCTTT. Protein sequence: CASSSGGQGMNTEAFF.

The chain joins TRBV5-4 to TRBJ2-4, with TRBD2 identical over 11 bases. The CDR3 is made up of 16 amino acids. The ends lost 4 bases at V and 15 bases at J; junction bases unmatched: 18. Germline V gives CDR1 SGHNT, CDR2 YYREEE (reference sequence). The CDR3 region has the DNA TGTGCCAGCAGCCTGATTAGGGTTAGCGGGAGGGACCGGTGGTACTTC. Encoded protein: CASSLIRVSGRDRWYF.

The chain links TRBV27 to TRBJ2-3, with D hard to call. The CDR3 is 13 amino acids. The V end lost 7 bases, the J end lost 6 bases, and 14 bases lay between the germline ends. Germline V CDR1 and CDR2: MNHEY, SMNVEV (reference sequence). The CDR3 DNA reads as TGTGCCAGCACCACAAGGGTAACCGATACGCAGTATTTT. Translating it yields CASTTRVTDTQYF.